This entry features one T cell receptor beta chain sequence. These data originate in a study of sequential checkpoint blockade in melanoma. Study context: Both treatment sequences were followed by maintenance nivolumab.

Treatment described: randomized to nivolumab then ipilimumab (arm A) or the reverse (arm B). None of the patients previously received DNA-damaging chemotherapy. Germline V lookup: CDR1 MGHRA, CDR2 YSYEKL. Trimming at V came to 0 bases and at J to 1 base, leaving 6 bases not matched to a gene. The CDR3 spans 18 residues. Sequencing used immunoSEQ multiplex PCR; TCRdb keeps in-frame clones, though not all of them. The table includes roughly 6,000 clones, approximately 52% detected once. The receptor was isolated from a human patient with melanoma. Some clones in this sample may be carry-over from other donors' samples. Specimen: CD8+ T cells sorted from blood (inferred from file names), collected from a patient given nivolumab and ipilimumab in sequence. This rearrangement joins TRBV4-1 to TRBJ2-7; 13 bases fit TRBD2. CDR3 residues: CASSQEGLTSGGSYEQYF. The CDR3 DNA reads TGCGCCAGCAGCCAAGAAGGTCTGACTAGCGGGGGGTCCTACGAGCAGTACTTC.